These 16 T cell receptor beta chains were all obtained from the same sample, sequenced in a study of blood T cell repertoires in COVID-19. Profiling relied on immunoSEQ multiplex PCR, and the TCRdb table lists in-frame clones only, not all of them. The table has around 250,000 clones, approximately 84% seen once. Sequenced: PBMCs or T cells enriched from blood (not recorded which). These receptors all stem from a middle-aged man who had recovered from COVID-19.

This clone was recorded once. The V and J genes are TRBV7-2 and TRBJ2-7; TRBD2 agrees at 7 bases. Germline CDR1 and CDR2: SGHTA and FQGNSA. Unmatched junction bases numbered 2, after V lost 5 bases and J lost 4 bases. The CDR3 is 12 residues long. CDR3 loop: CASSPGGYEQYF. The CDR3, as DNA: TGTGCCAGCAGCCCGGGGGGTTACGAGCAGTACTTC.

This chain connects TRBV12-3 or TRBV12-4 to TRBJ1-1; the D is unclear. There are 12 residues in the CDR3. V gave up 8 bases and J gave up 5 bases, with 12 bases separating them. The CDR3 reads CASGGKGTEAFF. CDR3 coding DNA: TGTGCCAGCGGAGGGAAGGGTACTGAAGCTTTCTTT.

V usage is TRBV11-2 and J usage is TRBJ1-6, with TRBD1 matching 11 bases. Losses at the gene ends were 6 bases for V and 9 bases for J; bases not matched to a gene: 4. CDR3 length: 14 amino acids. Germline CDR1 and CDR2: SGHAT and FQNNGV. The CDR3 sequence is CASRWTGGSSPLHF. The CDR3 DNA reads TGTGCCAGCAGGTGGACAGGGGGCTCTTCACCCCTCCACTTT.

The V call is TRBV7-2, the J call TRBJ1-3, with TRBD1 as a possible D gene (5 bases). V dropped 1 base and J dropped 0 bases, with 7 bases sitting between them. Germline loops: CDR1 SGHTA, CDR2 FQGNSA. The length of the CDR3 is 15 residues. The CDR3 is CASSLVGGSGNTIYF. The CDR3 coding sequence is TGTGCCAGCAGCTTAGTGGGGGGCTCTGGAAACACCATATATTTT.

The table lists this clone with a few counts. V and J are TRBV27 and TRBJ1-2; the match to TRBD1 covers 9 bases. In germline, CDR1 is MNHEY, CDR2 SMNVEV (reference sequence). This CDR3 region has 14 residues. Losses at the gene ends were 4 bases for V and 4 bases for J; bases not matched to a gene: 4. The CDR3 nucleotides read TGTGCCAGCAGTTACGGGACAGGGATCTATGGCTACACCTTC. This sequence encodes CASSYGTGIYGYTF.

The chain is built from TRBV15 and TRBJ2-7; 9 bases line up with TRBD1. From germline, CDR1 is LNHNV and CDR2 YYDKDF (reference sequence). V lost 6 bases to trimming and J lost 3 bases; unmatched junction nucleotides: 9. CDR3 length: 15 residues. CDR3 region: CATSPTGTGIYEQYF. The CDR3 nucleotides are TGTGCCACCAGTCCTACCGGGACAGGGATCTACGAGCAGTACTTC.

The chain has TRBV28 and TRBJ1-1; D uncertain. Trimming pared 7 bases from V and 1 base from J, leaving 4 bases between. The germline gives CDR1 MDHEN, CDR2 SYDVKM. The CDR3 spans 11 residues. The CDR3 nucleotides are TGTGCCAGCAAACAGAACACTGAAGCTTTCTTT. It translates to CASKQNTEAFF. The full variable domain, completed using reference TRBV28 and TRBJ1-1, is DVKVTQSSRYLVKRTGEKVFLECVQDMDHENMFWYRQDPGLGLRLIYFSYDVKMKEKGDIPEGYSVSREKKERFSLILESASTNQTSMYLCASKQNTEAFFGQGTRLTVV.

The gene calls are TRBV3-1 (or the pseudogene TRBV3-2) and TRBJ2-3; no reliable D call. Germline V gene sequence: CDR1 LGHDT, CDR2 YNNKEL (reference sequence). CDR3 size: 14 residues. The V and J ends lost 3 bases and 2 bases respectively, with 9 bases between them. CDR3 nucleotides: TGTGCCAGCAGCCAGTGGCCAGACACAGATACGCAGTATTTT. Its protein product is CASSQWPDTDTQYF.

The chain recombines TRBV6-5 with TRBJ1-2; D possibly corresponds to TRBD1 (5 bases). V was cut by 6 bases and J by 2 bases, with 10 bases left in between. CDR1 is MNHEY, CDR2 SVGAGI, per germline. There are 13 residues in the CDR3. CDR3 in amino acids: CASSFSGNYGYTF. CDR3 sequence (DNA): TGTGCCAGCAGCTTCTCAGGGAACTATGGCTACACCTTC.

This clone was seen a handful of times. The chain is built from TRBV7-3 and TRBJ2-1; perhaps TRBD1 as D (5 bases). Germline-derived CDR1 and CDR2 are SGHTA and FQGTGA. Trimming took off 5 bases at V and 9 bases at J, with 20 bases between the two ends. The CDR3 length is 15 residues. The DNA of the CDR3 is TGTGCCAGCAGCGGACAACAGTCCGCGATTGCTGAGCAGTTCTTC. It specifies CASSGQQSAIAEQFF.

Regarding this clone: The same CDR3 arises from other DNA sequences in this sample as well. V is TRBV29-1 and J is TRBJ2-3; weak D call: TRBD2 (5 bases). Per the germline V gene, CDR1 is SQVTM and CDR2 is ANQGSEA. The CDR3 consists of 15 residues. Deletions cut 3 bases from V and 7 bases from J, with 20 bases between. In DNA form, the CDR3 reads TGCAGCGTTGAGAGACCTCGCGGAGGCATATATACGCAGTATTTT. Its protein is CSVERPRGGIYTQYF.

The chain employs TRBV15 and TRBJ1-2; D gene uncertain. CDR3 length: 13 residues. Germline V gives CDR1 LNHNV, CDR2 YYDKDF (reference sequence). V dropped 0 bases and J dropped 6 bases, with 8 bases sitting between them. This chain's CDR3 is CATSRDGDDGYTF. CDR3 DNA: TGTGCCACCAGCAGAGATGGAGATGATGGCTACACCTTC.

The V call is TRBV20-1, the J call TRBJ2-1; D is possibly TRBD2 (6 bases). Trimming removed 3 bases at V and 10 bases at J, with 10 bases between. The CDR3 spans 11 residues. Germline V gene sequence: CDR1 DFQATT, CDR2 SNEGSKA (reference sequence). CDR3 sequence reads: CSASTGVEQFF. The CDR3 coding sequence is TGCAGTGCTAGTACGGGAGTCGAGCAGTTCTTC.

The genes are TRBV28 and TRBJ2-7, with 9 bases lining up with TRBD1. J gave up 4 bases and V 8 bases, and 18 bases lay outside the gene matches. Germline assignment: CDR1 MDHEN and CDR2 SYDVKM. CDR3 length: 17 residues. The chain's CDR3 is CASSPRTGVGVRYEQYF. CDR3 sequence (DNA): TGTGCCAGCTCACCTCGGACAGGGGTAGGTGTGAGGTACGAGCAGTACTTC.

The chain recombines TRBV28 with TRBJ1-6; 9 bases agree with TRBD1. Unmatched junction bases numbered 1, after V lost 6 bases and J lost 7 bases. The germline V gene has CDR1 MDHEN and CDR2 SYDVKM. This CDR3 is built from 13 residues. CDR3 in DNA: TGTGCCAGCAGGGGGACAGGGAATTCACCCCTCCACTTT. This encodes CASRGTGNSPLHF.

This clone was seen a single time. The chain employs TRBV4-1 and TRBJ1-6; D perhaps matches TRBD1 (6 bases). Germline assignment: CDR1 MGHRA and CDR2 YSYEKL. The CDR3 totals 15 residues. V dropped 7 bases and J dropped 0 bases, with 10 bases sitting between them. The CDR3 DNA follows: TGCGCCAGCACCGACAGGAGCTCCTATAATTCACCCCTCCACTTT. As protein: CASTDRSSYNSPLHF.